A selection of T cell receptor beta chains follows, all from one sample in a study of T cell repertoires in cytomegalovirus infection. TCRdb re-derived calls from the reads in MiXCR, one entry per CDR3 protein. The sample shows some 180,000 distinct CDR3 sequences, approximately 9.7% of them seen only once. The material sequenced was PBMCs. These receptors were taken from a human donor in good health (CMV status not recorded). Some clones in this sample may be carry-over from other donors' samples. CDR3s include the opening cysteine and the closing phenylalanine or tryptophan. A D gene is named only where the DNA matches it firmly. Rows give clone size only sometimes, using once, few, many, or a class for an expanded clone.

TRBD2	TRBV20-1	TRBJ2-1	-	TGCAGTGCAGATAGCGGGGGGGCCTCCTACAATGAGCAGTTCTTC	CSADSGGASYNEQFF
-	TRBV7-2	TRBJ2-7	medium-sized	TGTGCCAGCAGCTTAGCCGACAGAACATACGAGCAGTACTTC	CASSLADRTYEQYF
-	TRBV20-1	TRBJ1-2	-	TGCAGTGCTAAAGATGGCTACACCTTC	CSAKDGYTF
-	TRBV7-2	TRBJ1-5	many	TGTGCCAGCAGCTTAGAGGGTCGACAAAATCAGCCCCAGCATTTT	CASSLEGRQNQPQHF
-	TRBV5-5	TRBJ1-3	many	TGTGCCAGCAGCTTCAACGGAGGCTCTGGAAACACCATATATTTT	CASSFNGGSGNTIYF
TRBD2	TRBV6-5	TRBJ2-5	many	TGTGCCAGCAGTTACGAACTAGCGGGGAACCAAGAGACCCAGTACTTC	CASSYELAGNQETQYF
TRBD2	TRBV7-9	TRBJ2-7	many	TGTGCCAGCAGCTTAGCGTTGGCTAGCGGGGAAAGGAGCTCCTACGAGCAGTACTTC	CASSLALASGERSSYEQYF
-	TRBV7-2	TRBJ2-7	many	TGTGCCAGCAATCTAGCTCTGGCGCGTGAGCAGTACTTC	CASNLALAREQYF
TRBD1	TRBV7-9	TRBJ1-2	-	TGTGCCAGCAGTGGGGACAGGGCCTTTGGCTACACCTTC	CASSGDRAFGYTF
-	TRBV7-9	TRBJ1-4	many	TGTGCCAGCAGCATATTTCGTTCGGTAGGGAGTAATGAAAAACTGTTTTTT	CASSIFRSVGSNEKLFF
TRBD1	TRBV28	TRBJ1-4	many	TGTGCCAGCAGTTCTTTGAGCAGGGGGACAACTAATGAAAAACTGTTTTTT	CASSSLSRGTTNEKLFF
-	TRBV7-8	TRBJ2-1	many	TGTGCCAGCAGCCAACCGGTCCAAATACACAATGAGCAGTTCTTC	CASSQPVQIHNEQFF
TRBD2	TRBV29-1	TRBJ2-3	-	TGCAGCGTACGACTAGCGGGAGTGGCAGATACGCAGTATTTT	CSVRLAGVADTQYF
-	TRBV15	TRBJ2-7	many	TGTGCCACCAGCAGAGAGACCTACGAGCAGTACTTC	CATSRETYEQYF
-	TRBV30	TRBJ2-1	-	TGTGCCTGGAGTGGGGTTCGCGAGCAGTTCTTC	CAWSGVREQFF
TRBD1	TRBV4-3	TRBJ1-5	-	TGCGCCAGCAGCCAAGGACAGGGGTATCAGCCCCAGCATTTT	CASSQGQGYQPQHF
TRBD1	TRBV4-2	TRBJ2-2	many	TGTGCCAGCAGCCGAGGAGCCGGACAGGGGTCCGGGGAGCTGTTTTTT	CASSRGAGQGSGELFF
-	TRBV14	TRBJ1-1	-	TGTGCCAGCATGAGAGGGAGCATGAACACTGAAGCTTTCTTT	CASMRGSMNTEAFF
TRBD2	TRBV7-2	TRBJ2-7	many	TGTGCCAGCAGCCAGACCGGGACTAGCACCTACGAGCAGTACTTC	CASSQTGTSTYEQYF
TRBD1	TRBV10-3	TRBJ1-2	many	TGTGCCATCAAACCACGACAGGGGGCGAACGACTATGGCTACACCTTC	CAIKPRQGANDYGYTF
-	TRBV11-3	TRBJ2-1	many	TGTGCCAGCAGCAACCTGGGCTCCTACAATGAGCAGTTCTTC	CASSNLGSYNEQFF
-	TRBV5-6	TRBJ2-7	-	TGTGCCAGCAGCTTGGGAGGGGAACGCGACGAGCAGTACTTC	CASSLGGERDEQYF
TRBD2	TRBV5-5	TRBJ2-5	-	TGTGCCAGCAGCTTGATACTAGCGGGAAGCTCGCAAGAGACCCAGTACTTC	CASSLILAGSSQETQYF
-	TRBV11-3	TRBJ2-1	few	TGTGCCAGCAGCTTAGGTTTTGGGGGTTCTCTTCACAATGAGCAGTTCTTC	CASSLGFGGSLHNEQFF
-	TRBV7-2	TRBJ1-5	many	TGTGCCAGCAGCCCCGTGGCGAATAGCAATCAGCCCCAGCATTTT	CASSPVANSNQPQHF
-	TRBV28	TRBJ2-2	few	TGTGCCAGCCGACTATTAACGGTCAGAAACACCGGGGAGCTGTTTTTT	CASRLLTVRNTGELFF
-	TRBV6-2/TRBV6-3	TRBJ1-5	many	TGTGCCAGCAGTCCCCTCGGGGCCCGATCGAGGAGCAATCAGCCCCAGCATTTT	CASSPLGARSRSNQPQHF
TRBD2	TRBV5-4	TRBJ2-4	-	TGTGCCAGCAGCACGGGACTAGATGCCAAAAACATTCAGTACTTC	CASSTGLDAKNIQYF
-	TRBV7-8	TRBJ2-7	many	TGTGCCAGCAGCTCCGAGGGACACGGGAGCTCCTACGAGCAGTACTTC	CASSSEGHGSSYEQYF
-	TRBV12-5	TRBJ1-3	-	TGTGCTAGTGAGTTCTCTGGAAACACCATATATTTT	CASEFSGNTIYF
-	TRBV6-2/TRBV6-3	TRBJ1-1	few	TGTGCCAGCAGAATGTTGAACACTGAAGCTTTCTTT	CASRMLNTEAFF
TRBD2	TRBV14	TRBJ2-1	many	TGTGCCAGCAGCGTAGGACTAGCGGGAGTTGTTGAGCAGTTCTTC	CASSVGLAGVVEQFF
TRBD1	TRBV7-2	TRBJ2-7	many	TGTGCCAGCAGCGTGGGACAGGGACACTACGAGCAGTACTTC	CASSVGQGHYEQYF
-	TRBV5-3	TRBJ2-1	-	TGTGCCAGCAGCTTGGTCGCCCTTGCCACCTACAATGAGCAGTTCTTC	CASSLVALATYNEQFF
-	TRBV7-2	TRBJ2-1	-	TGTGCCAGCAGCCGCCGGGGGGCAGGGACCAATGAGCAGTTCTTC	CASSRRGAGTNEQFF
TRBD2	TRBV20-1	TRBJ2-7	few	TGCAGTGCCCAGACGAGCGGGAGGGCCTCCTACGAGCAGTACTTC	CSAQTSGRASYEQYF
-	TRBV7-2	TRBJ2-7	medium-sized	TGTGCCAGCAGCTTAGCGGAGGGGGCCTACGAGCAGTACTTC	CASSLAEGAYEQYF
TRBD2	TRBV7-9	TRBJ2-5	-	TGTGCCAGCAGCCAACTCGATAACGGGAGGGCCGGGGAGACCCAGTACTTC	CASSQLDNGRAGETQYF
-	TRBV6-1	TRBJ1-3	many	TGTGCCAGCAGTGATATGGACGGCTCTGGAAACACCATATATTTT	CASSDMDGSGNTIYF
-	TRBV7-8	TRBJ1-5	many	TGTGCCAGCAGCTTAGGCCCCGGTGGCCAGCCCCAGCATTTT	CASSLGPGGQPQHF